This is a list of T cell receptor beta chains from one sample in a study of blood T cell repertoires in COVID-19. Libraries were prepared by immunoSEQ multiplex PCR; TCRdb keeps only in-frame clonotypes and omits some of them. This table has over 300,000 clones, roughly 89% appearing once. The sequenced sample consisted of peripheral blood. These receptors originate from a man aged 18 to 30 with active or convalescent COVID-19. CDR3s include the opening cysteine and the closing phenylalanine or tryptophan. A D gene is named only where the DNA matches it firmly. The size field is filled for only some rows; it gives once, few, many or a size class.

TRBV10-3	TRBJ1-5	NA	TRBD1	CAISESIGTGEDQPQHF	TGTGCCATCAGTGAGTCGATCGGGACAGGGGAGGACCAGCCCCAGCATTTT
TRBV5-8	TRBJ1-5	once	TRBD1	CASSLGTGVDQPQHF	TGTGCCAGCAGCTTGGGGACAGGGGTGGATCAGCCCCAGCATTTT
TRBV4-3	TRBJ2-7	NA	NA	CASSQGPFSYEQYF	TGCGCCAGCAGCCAAGGTCCCTTTAGTTACGAGCAGTACTTC
TRBV27	TRBJ1-6	few	TRBD1	CASRPRGDSTYNSPLHF	TGTGCCAGCAGACCGCGGGGGGACAGCACCTATAATTCACCCCTCCACTTT
TRBV5-6	TRBJ1-4	NA	TRBD1	CASSRQGAGEKLFF	TGTGCCAGCAGCCGACAGGGGGCGGGTGAAAAACTGTTTTTT
TRBV27	TRBJ1-6	NA	TRBD1	CASSFPGQRPLHF	TGTGCCAGCAGTTTCCCGGGACAGCGGCCCCTCCACTTT
TRBV15	TRBJ2-5	NA	NA	CATSRDSGETQYF	TGTGCCACCAGCAGAGACTCCGGAGAGACCCAGTACTTC
TRBV27	TRBJ1-4	NA	TRBD1	CASSRGQFNEKLFF	TGTGCCAGCAGCCGGGGACAGTTTAATGAAAAACTGTTTTTT
TRBV5-1	TRBJ2-2	NA	TRBD1	CASSFTQGVNTGELFF	TGCGCCAGCAGCTTCACGCAGGGGGTAAACACCGGGGAGCTGTTTTTT
TRBV3-1/TRBV3-2	TRBJ1-1	NA	TRBD1	CASSHGQVLSTEAFF	TGTGCCAGCAGCCACGGACAGGTATTGAGCACTGAAGCTTTCTTT
TRBV2	TRBJ1-3	NA	NA	CASSDLSSGNTIYF	TGTGCCAGCAGTGACTTGAGCTCTGGAAACACCATATATTTT
TRBV7-9	TRBJ1-2	NA	NA	CASSSGLDYYGYTF	TGTGCCAGCAGCTCCGGTTTAGACTACTATGGCTACACCTTC
TRBV7-3	TRBJ2-2	NA	NA	CASSLSSRGAWFTGELFF	TGTGCCAGCAGCCTAAGCTCACGGGGGGCTTGGTTTACCGGGGAGCTGTTTTTT
TRBV28	TRBJ2-1	NA	NA	CASSFPRQSYNEQFF	TGTGCCAGCAGTTTTCCCCGACAATCCTACAATGAGCAGTTCTTC